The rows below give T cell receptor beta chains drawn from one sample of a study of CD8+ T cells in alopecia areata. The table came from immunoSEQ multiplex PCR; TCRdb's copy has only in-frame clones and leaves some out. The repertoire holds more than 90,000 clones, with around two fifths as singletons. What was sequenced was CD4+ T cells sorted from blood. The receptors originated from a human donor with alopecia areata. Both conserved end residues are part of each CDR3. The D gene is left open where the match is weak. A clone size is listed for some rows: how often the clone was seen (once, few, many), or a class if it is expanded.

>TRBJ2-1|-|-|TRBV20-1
TGCAGTGCTAAAGACAATGAGCAGTTCTTC
CSAKDNEQFF
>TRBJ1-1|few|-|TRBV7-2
TGTGCCAGCAGCTTAGTGGGTTCAGGCACTGAAGCTTTCTTT
CASSLVGSGTEAFF
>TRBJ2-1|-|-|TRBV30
TGTGCCTCCCCACTGAGCTCCTACAATGAGCAGTTCTTC
CASPLSSYNEQFF
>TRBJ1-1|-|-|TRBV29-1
TGCAGCGTTAACAGACCCCAAAACACTGAAGCTTTCTTT
CSVNRPQNTEAFF
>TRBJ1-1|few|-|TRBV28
TGTGCCAGCAGTCCCCGAAGTTTTAGGGACACTGAAGCTTTCTTT
CASSPRSFRDTEAFF
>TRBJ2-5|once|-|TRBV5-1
TGCGCCAGCAGCTTGGTACTCGAAGAGACCCAGTACTTC
CASSLVLEETQYF
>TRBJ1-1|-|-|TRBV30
TGTGCCTGGAGTCCACCGACAAATCGGAACACTGAAGCTTTCTTT
CAWSPPTNRNTEAFF
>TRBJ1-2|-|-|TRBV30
TGTGCCTGGAGTCCGACGGGTTATGGCTACACCTTC
CAWSPTGYGYTF
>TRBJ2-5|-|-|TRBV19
TGTGCCAGTAGTATGGGAGCGGAGACCCAGTACTTC
CASSMGAETQYF
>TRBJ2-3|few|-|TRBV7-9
TGTGCCAGCAGCCCCTACTCGGATACGCAGTATTTT
CASSPYSDTQYF
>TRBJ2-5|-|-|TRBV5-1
TGCGCCAGCAGCTCGGCTCCCGCCCAAGAGACCCAGTACTTC
CASSSAPAQETQYF
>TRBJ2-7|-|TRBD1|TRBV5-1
TGCGCCAGCAGCTTTACAGGGGCGAGAGGGGAGCAGTACTTC
CASSFTGARGEQYF
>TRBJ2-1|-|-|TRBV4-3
TGCGCCAGCAGCCAAGATGGCCAGACCCGGCAGTTCTTC
CASSQDGQTRQFF
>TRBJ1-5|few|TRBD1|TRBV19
TGTGCCAGTAGCACAGACAGGGTTCAGCCCCAGCATTTT
CASSTDRVQPQHF
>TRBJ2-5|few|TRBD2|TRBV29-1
TGCAGCGTCCCCGCTAGCGGGCAAGAGACCCAGTACTTC
CSVPASGQETQYF
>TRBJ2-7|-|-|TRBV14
TGTGCCAGCAGCCAAGAACGGGTGGGCGAGCAGTACTTC
CASSQERVGEQYF
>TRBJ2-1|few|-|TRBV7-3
TGTGCCAGCAGCCTCGGGGGAGGTGAGCAGTTCTTC
CASSLGGGEQFF
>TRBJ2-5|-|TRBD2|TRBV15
TGTGCCACCAGCAGTGAAGGGACTAGCAGGGAGACCCAGTACTTC
CATSSEGTSRETQYF
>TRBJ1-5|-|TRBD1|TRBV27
TGTGCCAGCAGTAAACAGGGGGCATTAAATAGCAATCAGCCCCAGCATTTT
CASSKQGALNSNQPQHF
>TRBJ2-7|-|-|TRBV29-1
TGCAGCGCTGTGATCGTCGAGCAGTACTTC
CSAVIVEQYF
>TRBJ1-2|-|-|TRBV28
TGTGCCAGCAGTGGGATGACTGAATATGGCTACACCTTC
CASSGMTEYGYTF
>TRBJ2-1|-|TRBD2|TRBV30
TGTGCCTGGACTAGCGGGAGAAGCGCGAATGAGCAGTTCTTC
CAWTSGRSANEQFF
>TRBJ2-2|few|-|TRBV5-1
TGCGCCAGCAGCTTGCTCAGGCCCAACACCGGGGAGCTGTTTTTT
CASSLLRPNTGELFF
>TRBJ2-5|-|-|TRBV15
TGTGCCACCAGCGATCCCGGAACCGCAGAGACCCAGTACTTC
CATSDPGTAETQYF
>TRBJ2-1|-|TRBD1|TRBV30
TGTGCCTGGAGTACCCAGGGGGCCTCGGGCAATGAGCAGTTCTTC
CAWSTQGASGNEQFF
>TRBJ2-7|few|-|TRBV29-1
TGCAGCGTCCGGGTGGGGAGGTTCCACGAGCAGTACTTC
CSVRVGRFHEQYF
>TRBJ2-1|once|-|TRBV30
TGTGCCTGGAGTGGTTCGACGATCTACAATGAGCAGTTCTTC
CAWSGSTIYNEQFF
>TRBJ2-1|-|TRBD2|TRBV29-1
TGCAGCGTTTTTGGGCGGGAGAGTGTCAATGAGCAGTTCTTC
CSVFGRESVNEQFF
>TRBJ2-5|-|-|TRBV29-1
TGCAGCGTTGACAGGGAGCAAGAGACCCAGTACTTC
CSVDREQETQYF
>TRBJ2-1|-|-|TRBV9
TGTGCCAGCAGCGACAGCGGTAGCTCCTACAATGAGCAGTTCTTC
CASSDSGSSYNEQFF
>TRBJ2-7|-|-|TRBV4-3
TGCGCCAGCAGCCAAGTCACCTACTACGAGCAGTACTTC
CASSQVTYYEQYF